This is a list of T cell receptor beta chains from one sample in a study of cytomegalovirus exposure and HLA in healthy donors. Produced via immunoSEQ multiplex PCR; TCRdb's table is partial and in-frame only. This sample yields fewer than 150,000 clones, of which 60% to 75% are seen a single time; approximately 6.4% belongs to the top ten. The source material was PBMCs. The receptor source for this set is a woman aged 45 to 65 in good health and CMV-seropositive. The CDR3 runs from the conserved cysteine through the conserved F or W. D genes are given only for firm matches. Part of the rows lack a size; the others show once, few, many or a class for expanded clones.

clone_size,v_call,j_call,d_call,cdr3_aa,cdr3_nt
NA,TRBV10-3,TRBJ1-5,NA,CATRAGVYSNQPQHF,TGTGCCACCAGGGCGGGCGTTTATAGCAATCAGCCCCAGCATTTT
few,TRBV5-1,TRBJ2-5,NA,CASSLRAGGKQETQYF,TGCGCCAGCAGCTTGCGGGCCGGGGGAAAACAAGAGACCCAGTACTTC
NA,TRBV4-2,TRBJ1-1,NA,CASSQAGEGGRTEAFF,TGTGCCAGCAGCCAGGCCGGGGAGGGGGGGAGGACTGAAGCTTTCTTT
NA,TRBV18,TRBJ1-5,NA,CASSPVQDNQPQHF,TGTGCCAGCTCACCGGTACAGGACAATCAGCCCCAGCATTTT
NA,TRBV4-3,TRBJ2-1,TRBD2,CASSQDLRLAGIQFF,TGCGCCAGCAGCCAAGATCTTCGGCTAGCGGGGATCCAGTTCTTC
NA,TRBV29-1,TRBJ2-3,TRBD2,CSVAASGVSTDTQYF,TGCAGCGTTGCGGCTAGCGGGGTTTCCACAGATACGCAGTATTTT
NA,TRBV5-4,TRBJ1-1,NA,CASRTGTLNTEAFF,TGTGCCAGCAGGACCGGGACATTGAACACTGAAGCTTTCTTT
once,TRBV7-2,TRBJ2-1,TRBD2,CASRIAGGSYNEQFF,TGTGCCAGCAGGATAGCGGGGGGCTCCTACAATGAGCAGTTCTTC
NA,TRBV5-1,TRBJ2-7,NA,CASSLSGSTSEQYF,TGCGCCAGCAGCTTGAGTGGTTCTACGTCCGAGCAGTACTTC
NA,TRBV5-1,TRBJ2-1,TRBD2,CASSPASGGAEQFF,TGCGCCAGCAGCCCCGCGAGCGGGGGTGCTGAGCAGTTCTTC
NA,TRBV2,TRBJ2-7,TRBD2,CASREAGGRYEQYF,TGTGCCAGCAGGGAGGCGGGGGGTCGCTACGAGCAGTACTTC
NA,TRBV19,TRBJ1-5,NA,CASSTDRKGQPQHF,TGTGCCAGTAGTACGGACAGAAAAGGGCAGCCCCAGCATTTT
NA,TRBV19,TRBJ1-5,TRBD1,CASSTGTATKDNQPQHF,TGTGCCAGTAGTACCGGGACAGCGACAAAAGACAATCAGCCCCAGCATTTT
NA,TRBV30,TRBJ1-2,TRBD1,CAGTPVRTGHYGYTF,TGTGCCGGAACGCCCGTGCGGACAGGGCACTATGGCTACACCTTC
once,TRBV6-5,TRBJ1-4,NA,CASRGLSGAGEKLFF,TGTGCCAGCAGGGGGCTGAGTGGGGCTGGCGAAAAACTGTTTTTT
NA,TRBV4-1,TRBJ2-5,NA,CASSRTSQETQYF,TGCGCCAGCAGCAGGACATCACAAGAGACCCAGTACTTC
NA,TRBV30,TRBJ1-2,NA,CAWKRQPPFGYTF,TGTGCCTGGAAGAGACAGCCCCCTTTTGGCTACACCTTC
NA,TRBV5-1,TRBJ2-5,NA,CASRNVGEETQYF,TGCGCCAGCAGGAACGTCGGGGAAGAGACCCAGTACTTC
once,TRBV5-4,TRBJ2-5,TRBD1,CASSFSGDRGTQYF,TGTGCCAGCAGCTTTTCGGGGGACAGGGGGACCCAGTACTTC
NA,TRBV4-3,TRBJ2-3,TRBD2,CASSQWGRVTPDFSPDTQYF,TGCGCCAGCAGCCAATGGGGGAGGGTAACTCCGGACTTCTCTCCGGATACGCAGTATTTT
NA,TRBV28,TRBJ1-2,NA,CASSFIGLQGTYGYTF,TGTGCCAGCAGTTTTATAGGGCTCCAGGGTACCTATGGCTACACCTTC
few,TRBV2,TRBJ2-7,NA,CASSNLALYYEQYF,TGTGCCAGTTCTAATCTCGCCCTCTACTACGAGCAGTACTTC
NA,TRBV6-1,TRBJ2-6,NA,CASSALRGLLSSGANVLTF,TGTGCCAGCAGTGCTCTCAGGGGTCTCCTCTCTTCTGGGGCCAACGTCCTGACTTTC
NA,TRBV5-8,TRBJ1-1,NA,CADTREAFF,TGTGCCGACACCCGTGAAGCTTTCTTT
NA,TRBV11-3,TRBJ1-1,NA,CASSLGGVAFF,TGTGCCAGCAGCTTAGGAGGTGTAGCTTTCTTT
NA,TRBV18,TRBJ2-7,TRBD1,CASSPVGGQGYEQYF,TGTGCCAGCTCACCAGTAGGGGGACAGGGCTACGAGCAGTACTTC
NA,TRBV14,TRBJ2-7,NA,CASGVGGLLEQYF,TGTGCCAGCGGGGTCGGGGGTTTACTCGAGCAGTACTTC
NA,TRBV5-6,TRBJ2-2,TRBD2,CASKSGAPAGELFF,TGTGCCAGCAAAAGCGGGGCGCCGGCCGGGGAGCTGTTTTTT
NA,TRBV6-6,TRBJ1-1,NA,CASIPDRMNTEAFF,TGTGCCAGCATCCCTGACAGGATGAACACCGAAGCTTTCTTT
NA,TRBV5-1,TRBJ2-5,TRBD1,CASSDQQGAGETQYF,TGCGCCAGCAGCGACCAACAGGGGGCGGGAGAGACCCAGTACTTC
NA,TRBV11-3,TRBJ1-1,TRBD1,CASSLGGQGDTEAFF,TGTGCCAGCAGCTTAGGGGGACAGGGGGACACTGAAGCTTTCTTT
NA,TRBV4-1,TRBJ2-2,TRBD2,CASSRTSGGAGELFF,TGCGCCAGCAGCCGGACTAGCGGGGGGGCCGGGGAGCTGTTTTTT
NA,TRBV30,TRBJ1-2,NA,CAWSSPAGDLWSYGYTF,TGTGCCTGGAGTTCGCCGGCGGGGGACCTCTGGTCCTATGGCTACACCTTC
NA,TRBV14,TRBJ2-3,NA,CASSPSILSTDTQYF,TGTGCCAGCAGCCCTTCCATCCTTAGCACGGATACGCAGTATTTT
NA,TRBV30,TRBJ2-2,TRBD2,CAWSGGGGLAGELFF,TGTGCCTGGAGCGGGGGGGGAGGTTTAGCCGGGGAGCTGTTTTTT
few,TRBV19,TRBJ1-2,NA,CASTGNYGYTF,TGTGCCAGCACAGGGAACTATGGCTACACCTTC
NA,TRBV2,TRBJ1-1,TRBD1,CASNLRTGNTEAFF,TGTGCCAGCAACCTTCGGACAGGGAACACTGAAGCTTTCTTT
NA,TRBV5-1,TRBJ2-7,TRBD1,CASSREGTGSGYEQYF,TGCGCCAGCAGCAGGGAGGGGACAGGGTCGGGCTACGAGCAGTACTTC
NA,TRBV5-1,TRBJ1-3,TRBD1,CPSKRQGAAEGAIYF,TGCCCCAGCAAAAGACAGGGGGCCGCGGAAGGGGCCATATATTTT
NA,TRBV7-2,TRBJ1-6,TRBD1,CASSLHWDSSYNSPLHF,TGTGCCAGCAGCTTACACTGGGACAGCTCCTATAATTCACCCCTCCACTTT